This TCR beta chain was retrieved from a study of early T cells in non-severe SARS-CoV-2 infection. V shed 1 base, J shed 3 bases, and the junction held 7 bases outside the gene matches. There are 16 residues in the CDR3. Germline V CDR1 and CDR2: SGHVS, FQNEAQ. Via MiXCR, TCRdb re-called the 5' RACE reads, giving one row per CDR3 protein. The sample includes fewer than 40,000 distinct CDR3 sequences, roughly 5.7% seen only once; the top ten take 4.8%. Ten or more counts support this clonotype. J is TRBJ2-3 and V is TRBV7-8, with 7 bases lining up with TRBD2. The receptor comes from an adult who was a healthcare worker with PCR-confirmed SARS-CoV-2 infection or an uninfected control (not recorded which). The sample taken for sequencing was whole blood. The CDR3 is CASSLEQGGATDTQYF. As DNA, the CDR3 is TGTGCCAGCAGCTTAGAGCAGGGAGGGGCAACAGATACGCAGTATTTT.